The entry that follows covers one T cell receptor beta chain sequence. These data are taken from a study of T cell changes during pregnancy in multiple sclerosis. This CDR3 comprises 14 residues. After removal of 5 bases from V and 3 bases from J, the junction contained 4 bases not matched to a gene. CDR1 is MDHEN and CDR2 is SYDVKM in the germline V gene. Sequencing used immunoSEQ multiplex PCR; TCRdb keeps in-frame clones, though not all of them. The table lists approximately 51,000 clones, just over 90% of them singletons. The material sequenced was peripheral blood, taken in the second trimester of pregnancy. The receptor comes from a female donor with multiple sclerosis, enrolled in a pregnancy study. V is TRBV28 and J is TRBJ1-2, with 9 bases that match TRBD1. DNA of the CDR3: TGTGCCAGCAGTAACAGGGGGCGGGACTATGGCTACACCTTC. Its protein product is CASSNRGRDYGYTF.